One and the same sample provided the 23 T cell receptor beta chains below, sequenced in a study of blood T cell repertoires in COVID-19 (dated by TCRdb to about 2020). To prepare the library, the immunoSEQ multiplex PCR assay was applied. TCRdb took over this immuneACCESS table, retaining in-frame rearrangements with V and J assigned. Such tables are incomplete; in checked studies, under half of the missing clones stem from an unresolved V gene, and the remainder is unexplained. The sample has 250,000 to 350,000 clones on record, approximately 86% of them singletons. The ten largest make up less than 4.5% of the sample. Material: peripheral blood. These receptors were taken from a woman in her 50s with active or convalescent COVID-19.

This chain connects TRBV12-5 to TRBJ2-1; TRBD2 agrees at 9 bases. This CDR3 is built from 15 residues. The V gene's germline CDR1 is LGHNT and CDR2 FRNRAP. The V and J ends lost 6 bases and 5 bases, in that order; junction bases with no gene match: 8. CDR3 bases: TGTGCTAGTGGCTTCAGCGGGAGGCCGCACAATGAGCAGTTCTTC. It encodes CASGFSGRPHNEQFF.

The count of this clone is one. The rearrangement links TRBV5-1 to TRBJ2-7; the match to TRBD2 covers 14 bases. Germline V lookup: CDR1 SGHRS, CDR2 YFSETQ. The CDR3 spans 16 residues. The ends lost 3 bases at V and 2 bases at J; junction bases unmatched: 4. The CDR3 spells CASSSGLAGAPYEQYF. The CDR3 bases are TGCGCCAGCAGCTCGGGACTAGCGGGAGCCCCCTACGAGCAGTACTTC.

The CDR3 loop is CASGPGDSGNTIYF. The DNA of the CDR3 is TGCGCCAGCGGGCCGGGGGATTCTGGAAACACCATATATTTT. The V call is TRBV5-1, the J call TRBJ1-3; possible D gene TRBD1, 5 bases. The V and J ends lost 7 bases and 1 base respectively, with 12 bases between them. Germline V gene data show CDR1 as SGHRS and CDR2 as YFSETQ. This CDR3 spans 14 amino acids.

The chain is built from TRBV7-6 and TRBJ2-3, with TRBD2 matching 7 bases. Germline trimming cut 1 base from V and 3 bases from J; bases unmatched to any gene: 1. The CDR3 extends over 14 amino acids. Germline values: CDR1 SGHVS, CDR2 FNYEAQ. Written as DNA, the CDR3 is TGTGCCAGCAGCTTAGTGGGAGGGACAGATACGCAGTATTTT. Its protein is CASSLVGGTDTQYF. The full variable domain, with the rest looked up from reference TRBV7-6 and TRBJ2-3, is GAGVSQSPRYKVTKRGQDVALRCDPISGHVSLYWYRQALGQGPEFLTYFNYEAQQDKSGLPNDRFSAERPEGSISTLTIQRTEQRDSAMYRCASSLVGGTDTQYFGPGTRLTVL.

The chain combines TRBV5-1 with TRBJ2-1; 9 nucleotides match TRBD2. This CDR3 is built from 14 residues. V lost 4 bases and J lost 9; bases outside the gene matches: 8. CDR1 is SGHRS and CDR2 is YFSETQ in the germline V gene. The CDR3 loop is CASSTYSGRGEQFF. As DNA, the CDR3 is TGCGCCAGCAGCACATATAGCGGGAGAGGTGAGCAGTTCTTC. The complete variable domain, with remaining parts taken from reference TRBV5-1 and TRBJ2-1, reads KAGVTQTPRYLIKTRGQQVTLSCSPISGHRSVSWYQQTPGQGLQFLFEYFSETQRNKGNFPGRFSGRQFSNSRSEMNVSTLELGDSALYLCASSTYSGRGEQFFGPGTRLTVL.

This sequence joins TRBV15 and TRBJ1-5; TRBD1 aligns across 8 bases. V was pared by 0 bases and J by 0 bases, with 7 bases of the junction left unmatched. Germline V CDR1 and CDR2: LNHNV, YYDKDF (reference sequence). This CDR3 is 18 amino acids long. This CDR3 is CATSRDPSGGNSNQPQHF. CDR3 nucleotides: TGTGCCACCAGCAGAGATCCGTCAGGGGGCAATAGCAATCAGCCCCAGCATTTT.

This clone was seen a few times. This rearrangement joins TRBV27 to TRBJ2-5; the match to TRBD1 covers 9 bases. Germline V lookup: CDR1 MNHEY, CDR2 SMNVEV (reference sequence). V lost 6 bases and J lost 7; bases outside the gene matches: 6. The CDR3 runs to 13 residues. The CDR3 DNA reads TGTGCCAGCAGCCACAGGGGGCGCGGGACCCAGTACTTC. It codes for CASSHRGRGTQYF.

The chain uses TRBV24-1 and TRBJ2-5; D possibly corresponds to TRBD1 (6 bases). CDR3 length: 14 residues. Germline-derived CDR1 and CDR2 are KGHDR and SFDVKD. V was clipped by 3 bases and J by 5 bases, with 12 bases between them. The DNA of the CDR3 is TGTGCCACCAGTGATGGGTGGGGGCTGGAGACCCAGTACTTC. Protein sequence: CATSDGWGLETQYF.

This clone was recorded only once. The V and J genes are TRBV5-4 and TRBJ2-6; tentatively, D is TRBD1 (5 bases). CDR1 SGHNT and CDR2 YYREEE come from the germline V gene (reference sequence). The CDR3 contains 19 residues. V gave up 0 bases and J gave up 0 bases, with 16 bases separating them. CDR3 nucleotides: TGTGCCAGCAGCTTGGCCCTGGGGCAGTACTCCTCTGGGGCCAACGTCCTGACTTTC. It codes for CASSLALGQYSSGANVLTF.

The rearrangement links TRBV29-1 to TRBJ2-7; 7 nucleotides line up with TRBD1. Looked up from germline, CDR1 is SQVTM and CDR2 is ANQGSEA. Germline trimming cut 4 bases from V and 3 bases from J; bases unmatched to any gene: 3. The CDR3 contains 12 residues. CDR3 bases: TGCAGCGTTGTGGGACAGTTCTACGAGCAGTACTTC. Translation gives CSVVGQFYEQYF.

The rearrangement uses TRBV30 and TRBJ1-4; D not certain. The V end lost 7 bases, the J end lost 8 bases, and 20 bases lay between the germline ends. Germline V lookup: CDR1 GTSNPN, CDR2 SVGIG (reference sequence). CDR3 length: 14 residues. The CDR3 here is CASIHPGSREKLFF. The CDR3 bases are TGTGCCTCCATTCATCCCGGGAGCCGCGAAAAACTGTTTTTT.

The chain recombines TRBV11-2 with TRBJ2-2; 8 bases are shared with TRBD2. This CDR3 has 14 residues. V dropped 6 bases and J dropped 5; count of bases not matched to a gene: 5. CDR1 SGHAT and CDR2 FQNNGV come from the germline V gene. This CDR3 is CASRSGSLTGELFF. The CDR3 nucleotides are TGTGCCAGCAGGAGCGGGAGCCTTACCGGGGAGCTGTTTTTT.

The chain is built from TRBV19 and TRBJ1-2; D is unclear. Germline values: CDR1 LNHDA, CDR2 SQIVND (reference sequence). V was trimmed by 3 bases and J by 2 bases, leaving 10 bases between them. The CDR3 loop spans 14 amino acids. This chain's CDR3 is CASSIGLRNYGYTF. The CDR3 region has the DNA TGTGCCAGTAGTATCGGACTCCGAAACTATGGCTACACCTTC.

This clone was counted a single time. In DNA form, the CDR3 reads TGTGCCAGCAGTAGCCCCCAGGGGGCCCGCTACACCTTC. Its protein is CASSSPQGARYTF. V gene TRBV28 combines with J gene TRBJ1-2; 8 nucleotides align to TRBD1. The length of the CDR3 is 13 residues. V lost 5 bases to trimming and J lost 9 bases; unmatched junction nucleotides: 8. Germline CDR1 reads MDHEN; CDR2 reads SYDVKM.

V and J are TRBV2 and TRBJ1-2; 7 bases are shared with TRBD1. Per germline, CDR1 SNHLY and CDR2 FYNNEI. Trimming cost V 4 bases and J 7 bases; bases outside gene matches: 6. The CDR3 consists of 13 residues. CDR3: CASSGQGSGGYTF. The CDR3 coding sequence is TGTGCCAGCAGTGGACAGGGTAGCGGTGGCTACACCTTC.

The gene calls are TRBV6-4 and TRBJ2-5, with 9 bases matching TRBD1. Trimming cost V 4 bases and J 5 bases; bases outside gene matches: 2. The CDR3 runs 13 residues. CDR1 is MRHNA, CDR2 SNTAGT, per germline. The CDR3 loop is CASSGTGDETQYF. CDR3 nucleotides: TGTGCCAGCAGTGGGACAGGGGATGAGACCCAGTACTTC.

The V gene is TRBV6-5, the J gene TRBJ1-1, with a possible D match to TRBD1 (5 bases). V lost 11 bases and J lost 2, with 18 bases in between. In germline, CDR1 is MNHEY, CDR2 SVGAGI. The CDR3 runs 14 residues. CDR3 region: CAVTQDKVNTEAFF. The CDR3 DNA is TGTGCCGTCACCCAGGACAAAGTAAACACTGAAGCTTTCTTT.

A few counts support this clone. The chain has TRBV3-1 (or the pseudogene TRBV3-2) and TRBJ2-7, with D tentatively TRBD1 (5 bases). V was trimmed by 5 bases and J by 3 bases, leaving 8 bases between them. Germline lookup yields CDR1 LGHDT and CDR2 YNNKEL (reference sequence). The CDR3 loop spans 12 amino acids. CDR3 protein: CASSLTGYEQYF. In DNA, the CDR3 is TGTGCCAGCAGCTTAACAGGCTACGAGCAGTACTTC.

The rearrangement uses TRBV7-3 and TRBJ2-1, with 12 bases that match TRBD2. Losses at the gene ends were 8 bases for V and 5 bases for J; bases not matched to a gene: 4. Looked up from germline, CDR1 is SGHTA and CDR2 is FQGTGA. The CDR3 is 14 residues long. The chain's CDR3 is CASATSGSHNEQFF. The CDR3 DNA is TGTGCCAGCGCGACTAGCGGGAGCCACAATGAGCAGTTCTTC.

This chain joins TRBV2 and TRBJ2-1, with 7 nucleotides matching TRBD2. The J segment lost 5 bases and the V segment lost 8 bases, leaving 15 bases of the junction unmatched. Germline V gene sequence: CDR1 SNHLY, CDR2 FYNNEI. There are 16 residues in the CDR3. In DNA form, the CDR3 reads TGTGCCAGCCCGCACTGGTCGGGCGGGAGCAACAATGAGCAGTTCTTC. It translates to CASPHWSGGSNNEQFF.

The chain carries TRBV13 and TRBJ2-1, with D possibly TRBD2 on 6 matching bases. CDR1 is PRHDT and CDR2 is FYEKMQ in the germline V gene (reference sequence). The CDR3 has 13 residues. V was trimmed by 6 bases and J by 10 bases, leaving 16 bases between them. DNA for the CDR3: TGTGCCAGCAGTCGGGGGAACGGTGGGGAGCAGTTCTTC. Its translation is CASSRGNGGEQFF.

CDR3 sequence: CASSLGRGNSNQPQHF. The CDR3 DNA is TGTGCCAGCAGTTTAGGGAGGGGAAATAGCAATCAGCCCCAGCATTTT. J is TRBJ1-5 and V is TRBV28, with TRBD1 as a possible D gene (5 bases). Trimming took off 2 bases at V and 0 bases at J, with 11 bases between the two ends. The germline CDR1 and CDR2 sequences are MDHEN and SYDVKM. This CDR3 is 16 amino acids long.

V and J are TRBV27 and TRBJ2-1, with D perhaps TRBD1 (6 bases). Germline V lookup: CDR1 MNHEY, CDR2 SMNVEV (reference sequence). Trimming cost V 5 bases and J 9 bases, with 17 bases left between them. The CDR3 is 14 amino acids. CDR3 amino acids: CASSPRDIRGEQFF. For the CDR3, the DNA is TGTGCCAGCAGTCCACGGGACATCCGGGGTGAGCAGTTCTTC.